This passage covers 3 T cell receptor beta chains from one sample sequenced in a study of Graves' ophthalmopathy and Graves' hyperthyroidism. The authors amplified TCR beta CDR3 regions, and they did so from RNA transcripts for repertoire sequencing. After a first-round RT-PCR with HTBI primers, a second-round multiplex PCR was run. TCRdb redid the calling of the multiplex PCR reads with MiXCR, one entry per CDR3 protein. This sample yields approximately 150,000 distinct CDR3 sequences, of which 35% to 50% are seen a single time; less than 9.5% belongs to the top ten. The material sequenced was peripheral blood. The receptors derive from a man younger than 40 with Graves' ophthalmopathy.

This clonotype has a count of ten or more. The chain links TRBV28 to TRBJ2-6; D may be TRBD1 (6 bases). V dropped 6 bases and J dropped 4 bases, with 13 bases sitting between them. Per germline, CDR1 MDHEN and CDR2 SYDVKM. CDR3 length: 15 amino acids. The CDR3 DNA sequence: TGTGCCAGCAGCCCCCAGGGGCTAGGGGCCAACGTCCTGACTTTC. The encoded protein is CASSPQGLGANVLTF.

The chain links TRBV15 to TRBJ2-5; the match to TRBD1 covers 10 bases. Trimming at V came to 0 bases and at J to 5 bases, leaving 6 bases not matched to a gene. Germline assignment: CDR1 LNHNV and CDR2 YYDKDF (reference sequence). The CDR3 has 16 amino acids. The CDR3 DNA is TGTGCCACCAGCAGAGAGAGGAGGACAGGGGGGGAGACCCAGTACTTC. Amino acid sequence: CATSRERRTGGETQYF. Filled out from reference TRBV15 and TRBJ2-5, the complete variable domain reads DAMVIQNPRYQVTQFGKPVTLSCSQTLNHNVMYWYQQKSSQAPKLLFHYYDKDFNNEADTPDNFQSRRPNTSFCFLDIRSPGLGDTAMYLCATSRERRTGGETQYFGPGTRLLVL.

This clonotype was picked up many times. The chain is built from TRBV30 and TRBJ1-2; no reliable D call. This CDR3 is built from 11 residues. With 4 bases removed from V and 5 bases from J, the gap between germline ends came to 8 bases. Germline V gene lookup returns CDR1 GTSNPN and CDR2 SVGIG (reference sequence). DNA of the CDR3: TGTGCCTGGACCGACCAATATGGCTACACCTTC. Translation: CAWTDQYGYTF.